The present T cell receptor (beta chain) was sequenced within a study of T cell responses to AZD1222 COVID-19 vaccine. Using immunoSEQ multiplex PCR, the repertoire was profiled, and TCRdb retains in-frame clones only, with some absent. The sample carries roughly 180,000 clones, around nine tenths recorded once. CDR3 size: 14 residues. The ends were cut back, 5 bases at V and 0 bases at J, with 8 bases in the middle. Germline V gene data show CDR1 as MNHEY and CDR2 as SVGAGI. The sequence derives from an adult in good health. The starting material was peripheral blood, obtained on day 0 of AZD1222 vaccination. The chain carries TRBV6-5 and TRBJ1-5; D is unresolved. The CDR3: CASSNPGSNQPQHF. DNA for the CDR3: TGTGCCAGCAGTAACCCAGGTAGCAATCAGCCCCAGCATTTT.